These 21 T cell receptor beta chains were all obtained from the same sample, sequenced in a study of molecular identifiers for immune sequencing clone quantification. TCRdb itself ran the PCR reads through MiXCR, one entry per CDR3 protein. The data hold around 470,000 distinct CDR3 sequences, with roughly 25% observed a single time. The sequenced sample consisted of naive CD8+ T cells from blood, with Jurkat cell RNA spiked in. Sample subset: FACS-sorted CD8+CD4-CCR7+CD45RA+ naive T cells. The receptors here all came from a human donor in good health. Some libraries in this study had Jurkat cell RNA spiked in.

To note about this clonotype: This may be a read error, as it is one base from a much larger clone. V and J are TRBV20-1 and TRBJ1-4, with a weak D call TRBD1 (6 bases). Germline V gene sequence: CDR1 DFQATT, CDR2 SNEGSKA (reference sequence). This CDR3 contains 13 residues. The DNA for the CDR3 is TGCAGTGCAGAGGAGGACAGATATGAAAAACTGGTTTTT. Translation: CSAEEDRYEKLVF.

This clonotype was picked up many times. The chain joins TRBV7-9 to TRBJ2-1; the D is unclear. The CDR3 has 12 residues. V lost 5 bases to trimming and J lost 10 bases, with 12 bases between them. Germline CDR1 SEHNR, CDR2 FQNEAQ (reference sequence). The CDR3: CASSPTGAEQFF. The CDR3 DNA reads as TGTGCCAGCAGCCCGACGGGCGCCGAGCAGTTCTTC.

This clonotype turned up a few times. This chain joins TRBV13 and TRBJ1-2, with D maybe TRBD1 (6 bases). With 5 bases removed from V and 4 bases from J, the gap between germline ends came to 20 bases. The CDR3 contains 16 residues. Germline-derived CDR1 and CDR2 are PRHDT and FYEKMQ (reference sequence). The CDR3 DNA sequence: TGTGCCAGCAGCCTAAAGAGACAGGAAACTAGCTATGGCTACACCTTC. This gives the protein CASSLKRQETSYGYTF.

As to this clonotype: One end of the junction fails to match germline, which may point to a read error. The V and J genes are TRBV20-1 and TRBJ2-7; 8 bases align to TRBD2. The CDR3 is 15 residues long. Germline assignment: CDR1 DFQATT and CDR2 SNEGSKA (reference sequence). The CDR3 DNA follows: TGCAGTGCTGGAGAGGCTAGCGGGCCATCCTACGAGCAGTACTTC. It is translated as CSAGEASGPSYEQYF.

This chain joins TRBV7-2 and TRBJ2-2; 8 bases are shared with TRBD1. The CDR3 is made up of 14 amino acids. CDR1 is SGHTA, CDR2 FQGNSA, per germline. V gave up 3 bases and J gave up 5 bases; unmatched junction bases: 2. This CDR3 reads CASSFGQGTGELFF. DNA for the CDR3: TGTGCCAGCAGCTTCGGACAGGGAACCGGGGAGCTGTTTTTT. Supplemented by reference TRBV7-2 and TRBJ2-2, the full variable domain reads GAGVSQSPSNKVTEKGKDVELRCDPISGHTALYWYRQSLGQGLEFLIYFQGNSAPDKSGLPSDRFSAERTGGSVSTLTIQRTQQEDSAVYLCASSFGQGTGELFFGEGSRLTVL.

Ten or more counts support this clonotype. As DNA, the CDR3 is TGCAGCGTCGTGAGACTGGAAGCCTACGAGCAGTACTTC. Protein product: CSVVRLEAYEQYF. The chain employs TRBV29-1 and TRBJ2-7, with D unresolved. The CDR3 is 13 amino acids. The V and J ends lost 6 bases and 2 bases respectively, with 14 bases between them. Germline lookup yields CDR1 SQVTM and CDR2 ANQGSEA.

This clonotype was counted many times. The chain uses TRBV6-5 and TRBJ1-1, with D maybe TRBD1 (5 bases). CDR1 is MNHEY and CDR2 is SVGAGI in the germline V gene. This CDR3 has 14 residues. The germline V and J ends were trimmed by 0 bases and 6 bases, with 11 bases remaining between them. CDR3 nucleotides: TGTGCCAGCAGTTACTCGATGGGGCTGGCTGAAGCTTTCTTT. Its protein product is CASSYSMGLAEAFF.

A word on this clonotype: Given a much more abundant clone one base away, this may be a read error. This chain links TRBV4-3 with TRBJ2-7; a possible D gene is TRBD1 (5 bases). V lost 1 base and J lost 7, with 14 bases in between. CDR1 is LGHNA, CDR2 YSLEER, per germline. The CDR3 consists of 14 residues. CDR3 bases: TGCGCCAGCAGCCAAGCTCGCCAGGGCTGGGAGCAGTACTTC. This gives the protein CASSQARQGWEQYF.

Worth noting for this clonotype: An end of the junction does not agree with germline; a read error may underlie this. The chain combines TRBV20-1 with TRBJ1-1; no definite D call. The CDR3 spans 13 residues. Per the germline V gene, CDR1 is DFQATT and CDR2 is SNEGSKA (reference sequence). CDR3 protein: CSARDDLSAEVFF. The CDR3, as DNA: TGCAGTGCTAGAGATGATCTTTCGGCTGAAGTTTTCTTT.

This clonotype has only a few counts. V usage is TRBV20-1 and J usage is TRBJ2-7; the D is unclear. The CDR3 has 13 amino acids. From germline, CDR1 is DFQATT and CDR2 SNEGSKA (reference sequence). Trimming cost V 4 bases and J 2 bases, with 12 bases left between them. DNA of the CDR3: TGCAGTGCTATCGGACCGAAGGCCTACGAGCAGTACTTC. It encodes CSAIGPKAYEQYF.

The chain employs TRBV7-6 and TRBJ1-4, with unresolved D. Germline assignment: CDR1 SGHVS and CDR2 FNYEAQ. This CDR3 region has 13 residues. CDR3 loop: CATAGRDVDKLFF. The CDR3 bases are TGTGCTACGGCCGGTAGGGATGTAGATAAACTGTTTTTT.

This clonotype was picked up a small number of times. J is TRBJ1-1 and V is TRBV24-1; D perhaps matches TRBD1 (6 bases). In germline, CDR1 is KGHDR, CDR2 SFDVKD. The CDR3 runs to 13 residues. V lost 7 bases to trimming and J lost 3 bases, with 11 bases between them. DNA of the CDR3: TGTGCCACCAGATCTCAGGGGTACACTGAAGCTTTCTTT. As protein: CATRSQGYTEAFF.

This rearrangement joins TRBV20-1 to TRBJ1-4; TRBD1 matches at 8 bases. CDR1 and CDR2 (germline): DFQATT, SNEGSKA (reference sequence). The J segment lost 5 bases and the V segment lost 0 bases, leaving 11 bases of the junction unmatched. The CDR3 loop spans 17 amino acids. This chain's CDR3 is CSARDLFAGGLNEKLFF. In nucleotides, the CDR3 is TGCAGTGCTAGAGATCTATTTGCAGGGGGCCTAAATGAAAAACTGTTTTTT.

The CDR3 is CASRLPGTAFEAFF. The CDR3 DNA reads as TGTGCCAGCAGATTACCCGGGACAGCGTTTGAAGCTTTCTTT. The J gene is TRBJ1-1, the V gene TRBV7-9; 7 bases are shared with TRBD1. The CDR3 is 14 residues long. V was clipped by 6 bases and J by 7 bases; unmatched bases: 11. Germline V gives CDR1 SEHNR, CDR2 FQNEAQ (reference sequence).

CDR3 nucleotides: TGTGCCAGCAGCGATCTCCGGGACAGAGAGAACACTGAAGCTTTCTTT. Protein product: CASSDLRDRENTEAFF. V usage is TRBV5-8 and J usage is TRBJ1-1; TRBD1 matches 7 bases. Germline values: CDR1 SGHTS, CDR2 YDEGEE. The CDR3 runs to 16 residues. Unmatched junction bases numbered 10, after V lost 4 bases and J lost 1 base.

This sequence joins TRBV14 and TRBJ1-2; D is ambiguous. Germline values: CDR1 SGHDN, CDR2 FVKESK. The CDR3 contains 14 residues. V was trimmed by 4 bases and J by 6 bases, leaving 15 bases between them. Here the CDR3 DNA reads TGTGCCAGCAGCCGGGATCTTTATGGTAATGGCTACACCTTC. Its translation is CASSRDLYGNGYTF.

This sequence joins TRBV12-3 or TRBV12-4 and TRBJ1-2; D is unclear. Trimming left V 4 bases short and J 8 bases short, with 17 bases between. The CDR3 runs 14 residues. The CDR3 spells CASSSPGIPWGYTF. The CDR3 DNA reads as TGTGCCAGCAGTTCACCGGGCATCCCCTGGGGCTACACCTTC.

This clonotype was detected many times. The chain links TRBV7-2 to TRBJ2-1, with 12 bases that match TRBD2. There are 17 residues in the CDR3. J was trimmed by 6 bases and V by 2 bases; bases with no gene match: 8. Germline CDR1 is SGHTA and CDR2 is FQGNSA. The CDR3 loop reads CASSLRASGGALNEQFF. In DNA form, the CDR3 reads TGTGCCAGCAGCTTAAGGGCTAGCGGGGGGGCCCTCAATGAGCAGTTCTTC.

As regards this clonotype: A read error may be the cause here, since a much bigger clone is one base away. CDR3 sequence: CAGRAVGGNEKLFF. The CDR3 DNA reads as TGTGCCGGCCGTGCCGTGGGCGGTAATGAAAAACTGTTTTTT. The gene calls are TRBV27 and TRBJ1-4; D is undetermined. There are 14 residues in the CDR3. The germline V gene encodes CDR1 MNHEY and CDR2 SMNVEV (reference sequence). V was shortened by 11 bases and J by 4 bases, with 17 bases between the two germline ends.

This clonotype was recorded many times. This chain connects TRBV28 to TRBJ2-7; 9 bases match TRBD2. Germline V gene sequence: CDR1 MDHEN, CDR2 SYDVKM. The CDR3 consists of 15 residues. J was trimmed by 2 bases and V by 7 bases; bases with no gene match: 9. The CDR3 DNA reads as TGTGCCAGCACCCAGCTAGCGGGATCTGCCTACGAGCAGTACTTC. This gives the protein CASTQLAGSAYEQYF.

V usage is TRBV4-3 and J usage is TRBJ1-1; D gene ambiguous. This CDR3 has 14 residues. Looked up from germline, CDR1 is LGHNA and CDR2 is YSLEER. Trimming cost V 1 base and J 0 bases, with 6 bases left between them. CDR3 region: CASSQGAMNTEAFF. The CDR3 nucleotides read TGCGCCAGCAGCCAAGGAGCCATGAACACTGAAGCTTTCTTT.